One TCR beta chain is described in this entry. In germline, CDR1 is MNHEY, CDR2 SVGAGI. This CDR3 is 11 amino acids long. V lost 7 bases to trimming and J lost 1 base, with 4 bases between them. Random-hexamer reverse transcription was applied to roughly 0.5 to 1 ug RNA. The immunoSEQ assay covered 54 Vbeta and 13 Jbeta segments for CDR3. One entry per CDR3 protein results from TCRdb running MiXCR on the immunoSEQ multiplex PCR reads. The sample carries 70,000 to 85,000 distinct CDR3 sequences, approximately 96% recorded once. Sequencing of TCR beta drew on CD8+ and CD4+ T cells from blood. This sample is drawn from a study of CD8 T cells in Susac syndrome. Whole-study context: Among the Susac syndrome patients who underwent sequencing, more than 5 had clinically active disease, while roughly 8 of them were in remission.

The sample taken for sequencing was CD8+ T cells from PBMCs. The rearrangement joins TRBV6-5 to TRBJ1-1, with D hard to call. The clonotype comes from a human donor with Susac syndrome. The chain's CDR3 is CASTQNTEAFF. In nucleotides, the CDR3 is TGTGCCAGCACGCAGAACACTGAAGCTTTCTTT.